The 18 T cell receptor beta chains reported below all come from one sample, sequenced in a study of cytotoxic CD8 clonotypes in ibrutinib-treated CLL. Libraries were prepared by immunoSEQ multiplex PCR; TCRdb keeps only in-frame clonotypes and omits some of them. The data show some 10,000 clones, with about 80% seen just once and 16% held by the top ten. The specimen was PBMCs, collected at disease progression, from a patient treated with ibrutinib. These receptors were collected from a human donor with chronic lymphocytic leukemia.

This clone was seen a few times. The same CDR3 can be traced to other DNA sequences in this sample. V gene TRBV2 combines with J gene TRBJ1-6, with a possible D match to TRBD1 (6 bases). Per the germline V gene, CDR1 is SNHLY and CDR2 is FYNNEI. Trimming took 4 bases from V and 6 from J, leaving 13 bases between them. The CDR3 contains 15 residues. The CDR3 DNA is TGTGCCAGCAGTGTTGGGACATGGATTAATTCACCCCTCCACTTT. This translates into CASSVGTWINSPLHF.

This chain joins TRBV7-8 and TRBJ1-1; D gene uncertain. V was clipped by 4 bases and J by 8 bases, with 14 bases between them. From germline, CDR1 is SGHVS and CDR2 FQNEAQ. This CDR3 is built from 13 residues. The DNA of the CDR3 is TGTGCCAGCAGCTCAGACGGCAGCCCGGAAGCTTTCTTT. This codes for CASSSDGSPEAFF.

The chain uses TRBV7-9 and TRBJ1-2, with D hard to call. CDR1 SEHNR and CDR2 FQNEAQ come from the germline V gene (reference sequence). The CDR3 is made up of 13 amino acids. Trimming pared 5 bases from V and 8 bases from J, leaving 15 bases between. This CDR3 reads CASSPMNKDGYTF. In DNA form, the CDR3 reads TGTGCCAGCAGCCCCATGAATAAGGACGGCTACACCTTC.

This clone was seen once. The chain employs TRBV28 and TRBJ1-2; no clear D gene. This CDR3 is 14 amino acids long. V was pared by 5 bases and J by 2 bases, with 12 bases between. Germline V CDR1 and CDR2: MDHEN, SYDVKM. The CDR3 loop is CASSPIGRNYGYTF. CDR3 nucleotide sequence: TGTGCCAGCAGTCCCATAGGGAGGAACTATGGCTACACCTTC.

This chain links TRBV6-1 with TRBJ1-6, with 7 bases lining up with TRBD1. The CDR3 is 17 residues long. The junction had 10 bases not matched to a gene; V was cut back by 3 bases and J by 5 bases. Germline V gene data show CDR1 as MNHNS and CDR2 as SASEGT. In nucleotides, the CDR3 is TGTGCCAGCAGTGACCCTATTCGGGACAGAGATAATTCACCCCTCCACTTT. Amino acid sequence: CASSDPIRDRDNSPLHF.

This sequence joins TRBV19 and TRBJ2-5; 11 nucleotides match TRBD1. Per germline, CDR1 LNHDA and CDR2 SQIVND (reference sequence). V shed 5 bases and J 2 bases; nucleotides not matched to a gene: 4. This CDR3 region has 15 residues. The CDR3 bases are TGTGCCAGTAGTGCCGGACAGGGGGCTCAAGAGACCCAGTACTTC. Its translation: CASSAGQGAQETQYF.

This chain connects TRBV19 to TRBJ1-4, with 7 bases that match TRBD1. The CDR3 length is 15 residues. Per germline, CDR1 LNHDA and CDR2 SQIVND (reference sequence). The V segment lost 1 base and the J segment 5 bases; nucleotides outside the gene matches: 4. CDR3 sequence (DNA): TGTGCCAGTAGTATAGTGGCAGGGGGGAATGAAAAACTGTTTTTT. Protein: CASSIVAGGNEKLFF.

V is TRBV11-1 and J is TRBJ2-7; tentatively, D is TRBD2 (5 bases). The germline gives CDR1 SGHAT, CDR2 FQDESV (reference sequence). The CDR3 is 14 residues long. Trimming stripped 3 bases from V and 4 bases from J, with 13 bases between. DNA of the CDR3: TGTGCCAGCAGCTTCGTGTCCGGAGGATACGAGCAGTACTTC. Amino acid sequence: CASSFVSGGYEQYF.

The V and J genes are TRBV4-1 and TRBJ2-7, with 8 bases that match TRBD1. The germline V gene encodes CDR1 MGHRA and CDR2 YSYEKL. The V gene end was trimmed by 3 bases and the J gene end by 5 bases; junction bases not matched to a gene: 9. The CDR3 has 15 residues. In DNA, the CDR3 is TGCGCCAGCAGCCAGCTACTGACAGGGGTCCACGAGCAGTACTTC. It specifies CASSQLLTGVHEQYF.

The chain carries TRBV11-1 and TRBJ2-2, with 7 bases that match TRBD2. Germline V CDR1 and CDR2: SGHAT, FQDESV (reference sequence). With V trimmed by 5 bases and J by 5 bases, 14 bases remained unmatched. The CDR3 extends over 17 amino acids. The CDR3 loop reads CASSPLSRAGDTGELFF. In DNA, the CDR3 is TGTGCCAGCAGCCCCCTGAGTAGGGCGGGAGATACCGGGGAGCTGTTTTTT.

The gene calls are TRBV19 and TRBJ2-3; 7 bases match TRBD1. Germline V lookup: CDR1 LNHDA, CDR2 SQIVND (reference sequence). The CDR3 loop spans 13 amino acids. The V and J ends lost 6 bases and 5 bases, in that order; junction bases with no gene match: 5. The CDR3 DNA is TGTGCCAGTAGCCCGGACAGGCAAGATACGCAGTATTTT. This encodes CASSPDRQDTQYF.

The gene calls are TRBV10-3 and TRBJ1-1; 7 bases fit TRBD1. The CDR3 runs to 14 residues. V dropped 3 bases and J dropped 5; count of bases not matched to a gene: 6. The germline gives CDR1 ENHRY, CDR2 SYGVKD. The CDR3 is CAISDLGGLTEAFF. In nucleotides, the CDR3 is TGTGCCATCAGTGACCTAGGGGGCTTGACTGAAGCTTTCTTT.

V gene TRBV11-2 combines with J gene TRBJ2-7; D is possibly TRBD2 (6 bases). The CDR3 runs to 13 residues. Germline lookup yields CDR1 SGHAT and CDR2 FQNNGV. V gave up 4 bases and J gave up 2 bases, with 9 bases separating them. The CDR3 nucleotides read TGTGCCAGCAGCTGGGGGGAAACCTACGAGCAGTACTTC. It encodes CASSWGETYEQYF.

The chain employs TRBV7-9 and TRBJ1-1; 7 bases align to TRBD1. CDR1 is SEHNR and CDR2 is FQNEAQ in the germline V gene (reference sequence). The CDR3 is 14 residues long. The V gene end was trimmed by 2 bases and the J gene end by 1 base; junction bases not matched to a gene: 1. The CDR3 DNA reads TGTGCCAGCAGCTTATCAGGGGGGAACACTGAAGCTTTCTTT. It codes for CASSLSGGNTEAFF.

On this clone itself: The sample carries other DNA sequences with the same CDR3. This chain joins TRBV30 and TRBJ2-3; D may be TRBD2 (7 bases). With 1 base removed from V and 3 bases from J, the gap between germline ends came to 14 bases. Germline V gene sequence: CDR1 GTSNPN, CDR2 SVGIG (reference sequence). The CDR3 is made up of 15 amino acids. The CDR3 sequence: CAWSAGGRRTDTQYF. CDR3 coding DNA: TGTGCCTGGAGTGCCGGGGGGCGCCGGACAGATACGCAGTATTTT.

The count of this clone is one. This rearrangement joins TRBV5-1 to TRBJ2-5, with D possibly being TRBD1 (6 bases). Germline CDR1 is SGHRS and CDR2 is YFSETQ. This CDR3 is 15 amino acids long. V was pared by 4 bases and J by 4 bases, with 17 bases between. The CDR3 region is CASSTMGQPTETQYF. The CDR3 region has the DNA TGCGCCAGCAGCACAATGGGACAACCAACAGAGACCCAGTACTTC.

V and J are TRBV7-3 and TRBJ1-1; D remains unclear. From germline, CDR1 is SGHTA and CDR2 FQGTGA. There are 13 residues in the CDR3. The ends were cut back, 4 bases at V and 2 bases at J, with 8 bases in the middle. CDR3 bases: TGTGCCAGCAGCTCATACAGTAACACTGAAGCTTTCTTT. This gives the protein CASSSYSNTEAFF.

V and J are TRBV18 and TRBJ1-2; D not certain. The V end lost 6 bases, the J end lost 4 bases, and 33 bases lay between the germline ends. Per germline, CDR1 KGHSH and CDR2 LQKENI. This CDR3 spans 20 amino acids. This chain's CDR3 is CASSPRLRDLTPSVAYGYTF. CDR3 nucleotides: TGTGCCAGCTCCCCTCGGTTACGAGACCTCACGCCCAGTGTTGCCTATGGCTACACCTTC.